This entry concerns a single T cell receptor beta chain. The data were taken from a study of chemoradiotherapy in HPV16-positive cancers. Study-level information: Candidate HPV-specific clones and shared TCR motifs came from a couple of HPV16-positive patients.

The method was immunoSEQ multiplex PCR; TCRdb's version includes in-frame clones alone and lacks a portion of them. The table has 25,000 to 35,000 clones, around 89% seen once. Trimming removed 0 bases at V and 0 bases at J, with 15 bases between. The CDR3 spans 18 residues. Germline CDR1 SGHRS, CDR2 YFSETQ. Material: blood, obtained from a patient who underwent chemoradiotherapy. V usage is TRBV5-1 and J usage is TRBJ1-4; D gene ambiguous. This TCR came from a human donor with HPV-associated anogenital cancer. The CDR3 sequence is CASSLETLVGSTNEKLFF. In DNA form, the CDR3 reads TGCGCCAGCAGCTTGGAAACCCTGGTGGGATCAACTAATGAAAAACTGTTTTTT. The complete variable domain, with remaining parts taken from reference TRBV5-1 and TRBJ1-4, reads KAGVTQTPRYLIKTRGQQVTLSCSPISGHRSVSWYQQTPGQGLQFLFEYFSETQRNKGNFPGRFSGRQFSNSRSEMNVSTLELGDSALYLCASSLETLVGSTNEKLFFGSGTQLSVL.